A selection of T cell receptor beta chains follows, all from one sample in a study of blood T cell repertoires in COVID-19. Some clones are missing from TCRdb's copy, which holds only in-frame ones; the method was immunoSEQ multiplex PCR. The data show some 220,000 clones, 85% to 90% seen once. The source material was PBMCs or T cells enriched from blood (not recorded which). These receptors came from a woman in her 50s in a cohort exposed to, infected with or recovered from COVID-19 (not recorded which). The CDR3 runs from the conserved cysteine through the conserved F or W. Fields, in order: V gene, J gene, D gene, clone size, CDR3 protein, CDR3 DNA. A D gene is named only where the DNA matches it firmly. Clone size appears in some rows only: once, few, many, or a class for an expanded clone.

V gene: TRBV5-1
J gene: TRBJ2-2
D gene: .
clone size: .
CDR3 protein: CASSYPSANTGELFF
CDR3 DNA: TGCGCCAGCAGCTACCCCAGCGCTAACACCGGGGAGCTGTTTTTT

V gene: TRBV12-5
J gene: TRBJ1-6
D gene: .
clone size: .
CDR3 protein: CASARGTNNSPLHF
CDR3 DNA: TGTGCTAGTGCTCGGGGGACCAATAATTCACCCCTCCACTTT

V gene: TRBV7-3
J gene: TRBJ2-4
D gene: TRBD1
clone size: .
CDR3 protein: CASSSQGDKNIQYF
CDR3 DNA: TGTGCCAGCAGCTCACAGGGGGACAAAAACATTCAGTACTTC

V gene: TRBV9
J gene: TRBJ2-1
D gene: .
clone size: once
CDR3 protein: CASSPGSSSVEEQFF
CDR3 DNA: TGTGCCAGCAGCCCCGGGTCATCCAGCGTCGAAGAGCAGTTCTTC

V gene: TRBV9
J gene: TRBJ2-3
D gene: .
clone size: .
CDR3 protein: CASSVARSTSTDTQYF
CDR3 DNA: TGTGCCAGCAGCGTAGCGCGGAGTACTAGCACAGATACGCAGTATTTT

V gene: TRBV2
J gene: TRBJ1-5
D gene: .
clone size: few
CDR3 protein: CASRYEMGNQPQHF
CDR3 DNA: TGTGCCAGCCGATATGAGATGGGCAATCAGCCCCAGCATTTT

V gene: TRBV19
J gene: TRBJ1-2
D gene: .
clone size: .
CDR3 protein: CASKRRADYGYTF
CDR3 DNA: TGTGCCAGTAAGAGGCGGGCTGACTATGGCTACACCTTC

V gene: TRBV9
J gene: TRBJ1-5
D gene: .
clone size: .
CDR3 protein: CASSPLDSYNQPQHF
CDR3 DNA: TGTGCCAGCAGCCCCCTGGACAGTTACAATCAGCCCCAGCATTTT

V gene: TRBV18
J gene: TRBJ1-2
D gene: TRBD1
clone size: .
CDR3 protein: CASSPGTVKRGYTF
CDR3 DNA: TGTGCCAGCTCACCAGGGACAGTAAAGCGTGGCTACACCTTC

V gene: TRBV19
J gene: TRBJ1-2
D gene: TRBD1
clone size: few
CDR3 protein: CASSSTGNYGYTF
CDR3 DNA: TGTGCCAGTAGTTCGACAGGGAACTATGGCTACACCTTC

V gene: TRBV6-5
J gene: TRBJ1-3
D gene: .
clone size: .
CDR3 protein: CASRGAHSGNTIYF
CDR3 DNA: TGTGCCTCACGCGGGGCCCACTCTGGAAACACCATATATTTT

V gene: TRBV3-1/TRBV3-2
J gene: TRBJ2-1
D gene: .
clone size: .
CDR3 protein: CASSPSGPRPSSYNEQFF
CDR3 DNA: TGTGCCAGCAGCCCCTCCGGTCCGAGGCCGAGCTCCTACAATGAGCAGTTCTTC

V gene: TRBV3-1/TRBV3-2
J gene: TRBJ1-4
D gene: .
clone size: .
CDR3 protein: CASSRRGGANEKLFF
CDR3 DNA: TGTGCCAGCAGCCGTCGGGGGGGGGCTAATGAAAAACTGTTTTTT

V gene: TRBV25-1
J gene: TRBJ1-4
D gene: TRBD1
clone size: .
CDR3 protein: CASSDSQGAHEKLFF
CDR3 DNA: TGTGCCAGCAGTGACTCACAGGGGGCTCATGAAAAACTGTTTTTT

V gene: TRBV7-8
J gene: TRBJ1-2
D gene: .
clone size: few
CDR3 protein: CASSLARRGDYGYTF
CDR3 DNA: TGTGCCAGCAGCTTAGCCCGCCGGGGGGACTATGGCTACACCTTC

V gene: TRBV5-7
J gene: TRBJ1-4
D gene: TRBD1
clone size: .
CDR3 protein: CASSWTGAATNEKLFF
CDR3 DNA: TGTGCCAGCAGCTGGACAGGGGCGGCAACTAATGAAAAACTGTTTTTT

V gene: TRBV7-2
J gene: TRBJ2-7
D gene: TRBD1
clone size: .
CDR3 protein: CASSPFPGQGGYEQYF
CDR3 DNA: TGTGCCAGCAGTCCCTTCCCGGGACAGGGGGGTTACGAGCAGTACTTC

V gene: TRBV20-1
J gene: TRBJ1-2
D gene: TRBD1
clone size: .
CDR3 protein: CSASRTGGNYGYTF
CDR3 DNA: TGCAGTGCTAGTAGGACAGGGGGTAACTATGGCTACACCTTC

V gene: TRBV6-4
J gene: TRBJ2-1
D gene: .
clone size: .
CDR3 protein: CASRYDLRVPSYNEQFF
CDR3 DNA: TGTGCCAGCAGGTACGACTTGCGCGTCCCATCCTACAATGAGCAGTTCTTC

V gene: TRBV9
J gene: TRBJ2-1
D gene: TRBD2
clone size: .
CDR3 protein: CASSVGRLAGGPKDSYNEQFF
CDR3 DNA: TGTGCCAGCAGCGTAGGTCGGCTAGCGGGGGGGCCTAAGGACTCCTACAATGAGCAGTTCTTC

V gene: TRBV5-1
J gene: TRBJ2-2
D gene: .
clone size: .
CDR3 protein: CASSLDSPQVGELFF
CDR3 DNA: TGCGCCAGCAGCTTGGACTCACCCCAGGTCGGGGAGCTGTTTTTT

V gene: TRBV5-5
J gene: TRBJ2-3
D gene: .
clone size: .
CDR3 protein: CASSLMVIRARTDTQYF
CDR3 DNA: TGTGCCAGCAGCTTGATGGTCATAAGAGCGCGAACAGATACGCAGTATTTT

V gene: TRBV27
J gene: TRBJ1-2
D gene: TRBD1
clone size: .
CDR3 protein: CASGQVRDYGYTF
CDR3 DNA: TGTGCCAGCGGACAGGTCCGGGACTATGGCTACACCTTC

V gene: TRBV4-1
J gene: TRBJ1-2
D gene: .
clone size: once
CDR3 protein: CASSSTQTGGGYGYTF
CDR3 DNA: TGCGCCAGCAGCTCTACGCAAACAGGCGGGGGCTATGGCTACACCTTC

V gene: TRBV30
J gene: TRBJ1-5
D gene: .
clone size: .
CDR3 protein: CAWDHGGNQPQHF
CDR3 DNA: TGTGCCTGGGACCACGGGGGCAATCAGCCCCAGCATTTT

V gene: TRBV5-6
J gene: TRBJ1-4
D gene: TRBD1
clone size: .
CDR3 protein: CASSLDRGRVKLFF
CDR3 DNA: TGTGCCAGCAGCCTCGACAGGGGTAGGGTAAAACTGTTTTTT

V gene: TRBV28
J gene: TRBJ1-1
D gene: TRBD1
clone size: .
CDR3 protein: CASSSTGTGRTEAFF
CDR3 DNA: TGTGCCAGCAGTTCCACCGGGACAGGGAGGACTGAAGCTTTCTTT

V gene: TRBV4-1
J gene: TRBJ2-3
D gene: .
clone size: few
CDR3 protein: CASSHPAAGDTQYF
CDR3 DNA: TGCGCCAGCAGCCATCCCGCCGCGGGAGATACGCAGTATTTT

V gene: TRBV18
J gene: TRBJ1-6
D gene: TRBD1
clone size: .
CDR3 protein: CASSPGETGGSPLHF
CDR3 DNA: TGTGCCAGCTCACCAGGGGAGACAGGGGGATCACCCCTCCACTTT

V gene: TRBV28
J gene: TRBJ1-5
D gene: .
clone size: .
CDR3 protein: CASSSGHNQPQHF
CDR3 DNA: TGTGCCAGCAGTTCAGGGCACAATCAGCCCCAGCATTTT

V gene: TRBV25-1
J gene: TRBJ1-6
D gene: .
clone size: .
CDR3 protein: CASSDRVDSPLHF
CDR3 DNA: TGTGCCAGCAGTGACAGGGTGGATTCACCCCTCCACTTT

V gene: TRBV19
J gene: TRBJ1-1
D gene: .
clone size: .
CDR3 protein: CASREGVGYATEAFF
CDR3 DNA: TGTGCCTCTAGGGAGGGAGTGGGGTATGCCACTGAAGCTTTCTTT

V gene: TRBV27
J gene: TRBJ1-1
D gene: TRBD1
clone size: .
CDR3 protein: CASSRWGTAEAFF
CDR3 DNA: TGTGCCAGCTCCCGATGGGGGACAGCCGAAGCTTTCTTT

V gene: TRBV25-1
J gene: TRBJ1-5
D gene: TRBD1
clone size: .
CDR3 protein: CASKRTGDNQPQHF
CDR3 DNA: TGTGCCAGCAAACGGACAGGCGACAATCAGCCCCAGCATTTT

V gene: TRBV5-1
J gene: TRBJ2-7
D gene: .
clone size: .
CDR3 protein: CASSETPSSYEQYF
CDR3 DNA: TGCGCCAGCAGCGAGACTCCGAGCTCCTACGAGCAGTACTTC

V gene: TRBV10-3
J gene: TRBJ2-5
D gene: TRBD1
clone size: .
CDR3 protein: CAIRPGQDKETQYF
CDR3 DNA: TGTGCCATCAGACCGGGACAGGACAAAGAGACCCAGTACTTC

V gene: TRBV18
J gene: TRBJ1-1
D gene: .
clone size: .
CDR3 protein: CASSPRQEAEAFF
CDR3 DNA: TGTGCCAGCTCACCACGACAGGAGGCTGAAGCTTTCTTT

V gene: TRBV5-4
J gene: TRBJ2-5
D gene: .
clone size: .
CDR3 protein: CASSLAQTQETQYF
CDR3 DNA: TGTGCCAGCAGCTTGGCACAGACCCAAGAGACCCAGTACTTC

V gene: TRBV10-1
J gene: TRBJ2-3
D gene: TRBD2
clone size: .
CDR3 protein: CASSEGEGTGTDTQYF
CDR3 DNA: TGCGCCAGCAGTGAGGGGGAGGGGACTGGCACAGATACGCAGTATTTT

V gene: TRBV6-5
J gene: TRBJ2-7
D gene: .
clone size: .
CDR3 protein: CASSIGSGTPLF
CDR3 DNA: TGTGCCAGCAGTATAGGATCCGGGACACCGTTGTTC

V gene: TRBV28
J gene: TRBJ1-2
D gene: TRBD1
clone size: .
CDR3 protein: CASTPGQGYGYTF
CDR3 DNA: TGTGCCAGCACCCCGGGACAGGGGTATGGCTACACCTTC

V gene: TRBV12-3/TRBV12-4
J gene: TRBJ1-2
D gene: .
clone size: .
CDR3 protein: CASSSTEKEGYTF
CDR3 DNA: TGTGCCAGCAGTTCGACGGAAAAGGAGGGCTACACCTTC

V gene: TRBV11-2
J gene: TRBJ1-2
D gene: TRBD1
clone size: .
CDR3 protein: CASSSDYTGVAGYTF
CDR3 DNA: TGTGCCAGCAGCTCCGACTATACAGGGGTGGCTGGCTACACCTTC

V gene: TRBV5-1
J gene: TRBJ1-1
D gene: .
clone size: once
CDR3 protein: CASRYGGGTEAFF
CDR3 DNA: TGCGCCAGCAGATATGGGGGAGGGACTGAAGCTTTCTTT

V gene: TRBV13
J gene: TRBJ2-3
D gene: TRBD2
clone size: .
CDR3 protein: CASSLVKFWLAGGLTDTQYF
CDR3 DNA: TGTGCCAGCAGCTTAGTAAAGTTTTGGCTAGCGGGGGGGCTCACAGATACGCAGTATTTT

V gene: TRBV27
J gene: TRBJ1-5
D gene: .
clone size: .
CDR3 protein: CASSLSRGPQHF
CDR3 DNA: TGTGCCAGCAGTCTGAGTAGGGGGCCCCAGCATTTT

V gene: TRBV27
J gene: TRBJ2-7
D gene: TRBD1
clone size: .
CDR3 protein: CASSPGQGLPREQYF
CDR3 DNA: TGTGCCAGCAGTCCGGGACAGGGTCTCCCCCGCGAGCAGTACTTC

V gene: TRBV24-1
J gene: TRBJ1-2
D gene: TRBD1
clone size: .
CDR3 protein: CATGQDYGYTF
CDR3 DNA: TGTGCCACCGGACAGGACTATGGCTACACCTTC

V gene: TRBV4-3
J gene: TRBJ2-1
D gene: .
clone size: .
CDR3 protein: CASSQGTVNERQFF
CDR3 DNA: TGCGCCAGCAGCCAAGGGACAGTAAATGAGCGGCAGTTCTTC

V gene: TRBV19
J gene: TRBJ1-5
D gene: .
clone size: .
CDR3 protein: CASSSGLLYSNQPQHF
CDR3 DNA: TGTGCCAGTAGTAGCGGTCTTTTATATAGCAATCAGCCCCAGCATTTT

V gene: TRBV2
J gene: TRBJ1-4
D gene: .
clone size: few
CDR3 protein: CASSRGLSEKLFF
CDR3 DNA: TGTGCCAGCAGTAGGGGTCTGAGTGAAAAACTGTTTTTT

V gene: TRBV11-2
J gene: TRBJ2-2
D gene: TRBD2
clone size: .
CDR3 protein: CASSLRLAGGPPAGELFF
CDR3 DNA: TGTGCCAGCAGCCTCCGACTAGCGGGGGGTCCCCCCGCCGGGGAGCTGTTTTTT

V gene: TRBV6-5
J gene: TRBJ1-2
D gene: TRBD1
clone size: .
CDR3 protein: CASSYRGHWNYGYTF
CDR3 DNA: TGTGCCAGCAGCTACAGGGGGCACTGGAACTATGGCTACACCTTC

V gene: TRBV12-5
J gene: TRBJ1-1
D gene: .
clone size: .
CDR3 protein: CASGPTENTEAFF
CDR3 DNA: TGTGCTAGTGGCCCAACAGAGAACACTGAAGCTTTCTTT

V gene: TRBV14
J gene: TRBJ1-2
D gene: .
clone size: few
CDR3 protein: CASSHTEGYTF
CDR3 DNA: TGTGCCAGCAGCCACACAGAGGGCTACACCTTC